The clone carrying this T cell receptor beta chain was seen a single time. Antigen: not known. The sample belongs to a study of blood T cell dynamics during melanoma immunotherapy. Study findings and constraints: Disease-control patients' PBMC repertoires became either more clonal or more diverse at W3.

A fixed DNA input of approximately 400 ng was used per bulk PBMC sample. Clones were read by immunoSEQ multiplex PCR, and TCRdb kept only the in-frame ones, dropping some. The sample lists 11,000 to 15,000 clones, 85% to 90% occurring once. Time point in this sample: pre-treatment baseline. Samples come from before therapy and from week 3 after the first blockade cycle. The V and J ends lost 0 bases and 7 bases, in that order; junction bases with no gene match: 9. CDR3 size: 15 residues. Per germline, CDR1 LNHDA and CDR2 SQIVND (reference sequence). The clonotype was recovered from a human donor with melanoma. Source: blood, taken from a patient treated with checkpoint blockade. The chain carries TRBV19 and TRBJ2-7; 7 positions match TRBD2. The CDR3 DNA sequence: TGTGCCAGTAGTATAGATCTATGGAGCGGGAAAGAGCAGTACTTC. It specifies CASSIDLWSGKEQYF.